The 14 T cell receptor beta chains below all came from one sample that was sequenced in a study of radiation and T cells in renal cell carcinoma. Time point here: blood 2 weeks post-SBRT. Treatment denoted: 15 Gy SBRT to primary tumor, nephrectomy 4 weeks later. Measured with immunoSEQ multiplex PCR; TCRdb has only the in-frame clones, and not every one. The table lists roughly 130,000 clones, approximately 75% of them singletons, with around 2% in the top ten. The specimen comprised blood, sampled from a patient whose treatment included radiotherapy and nephrectomy. These receptors were taken from a woman in her sixties or seventies with renal cell carcinoma.

J is TRBJ1-3 and V is TRBV28, with 10 bases aligning to TRBD1. Germline V gene data show CDR1 as MDHEN and CDR2 as SYDVKM. The trim removed 5 bases at V and 4 bases at J, leaving 20 bases unmatched. The CDR3 is 20 residues long. The CDR3 coding sequence is TGTGCCAGCAGTCCTATACTACCCGACAGGGGGCTAAGAGGAGGAAACACCATATATTTT. As protein: CASSPILPDRGLRGGNTIYF.

This clone has just a few counts. The chain uses TRBV6-1 and TRBJ1-5, with D perhaps matching TRBD1 (6 bases). The CDR3 sequence is 14 residues long. Germline assignment: CDR1 MNHNS and CDR2 SASEGT. Trimming took 0 bases from V and 4 from J, leaving 7 bases between them. In DNA, the CDR3 is TGTGCCAGCAGTGAAGCCACAGGGAATCAGCCCCAGCATTTT. Its protein is CASSEATGNQPQHF.

Note on this clone: One end of the junction is discordant with germline, which a read error may explain. This chain joins TRBV7-7 and TRBJ2-7, with 7 bases that match TRBD2. Germline CDR1 SSHAT, CDR2 FNYEAQ (reference sequence). The CDR3 extends over 15 amino acids. CDR3 sequence (DNA): TGTGCTAGCAGCCCCGCCCTCGGGGGGTCGAACGAGCAGTACTTC. Translated: CASSPALGGSNEQYF.

The V call is TRBV9, the J call TRBJ2-5, with 9 positions matching TRBD1. The trim removed 3 bases at V and 4 bases at J, leaving 13 bases unmatched. CDR3 length: 17 amino acids. CDR1 is SGDLS, CDR2 YYNGEE, per germline. CDR3 sequence (DNA): TGTGCCAGCAGCGAGTGGGGACAGGGATTGGTTGGAGAGACCCAGTACTTC. Amino acids: CASSEWGQGLVGETQYF.

The chain is built from TRBV30 and TRBJ2-1, with D hard to call. Trimming removed 1 base from V and 6 bases from J, with 7 bases in between. This CDR3 is built from 12 residues. Germline V gives CDR1 GTSNPN, CDR2 SVGIG (reference sequence). CDR3: CAWSGGANEQFF. Written as DNA, the CDR3 is TGTGCCTGGAGTGGGGGTGCCAATGAGCAGTTCTTC.

The rearrangement links TRBV11-2 to TRBJ2-7; D gene ambiguous. The CDR3 is made up of 15 amino acids. Looked up from germline, CDR1 is SGHAT and CDR2 is FQNNGV. The germline V and J ends were trimmed by 1 base and 2 bases, with 12 bases remaining between them. CDR3 DNA: TGTGCCAGCAGCTTAGTCGTTACCCCGGCCTACGAGCAGTACTTC. Its translation is CASSLVVTPAYEQYF.

This chain links TRBV10-2 with TRBJ1-1; possibly TRBD1 for D (5 bases). Germline assignment: CDR1 WSHSY and CDR2 SAAADI. Between the trimmed V and J ends, which lost 4 bases and 3 bases, there was a span of 9 bases. This CDR3 spans 13 amino acids. The CDR3 spells CASSGGRYTEAFF. In DNA form, the CDR3 reads TGCGCCAGCAGTGGGGGCAGGTACACTGAAGCTTTCTTT.

The V gene is TRBV6-6, the J gene TRBJ2-4; TRBD2 matches at 7 bases. CDR1 is MNHNY and CDR2 is SVGAGI in the germline V gene (reference sequence). The CDR3 length is 16 residues. V was clipped by 0 bases and J by 2 bases; unmatched bases: 4. CDR3 amino acids: CASSYSWGGSKNIQYF. For the CDR3, the DNA is TGTGCCAGCAGTTACTCGTGGGGGGGGTCCAAAAACATTCAGTACTTC.

In its sample, this clone was seen a few times. The chain uses TRBV6-1 and TRBJ1-1, with TRBD1 as a possible D gene (5 bases). Germline V gene data show CDR1 as MNHNS and CDR2 as SASEGT. The CDR3 runs to 12 residues. V lost 4 bases to trimming and J lost 11 bases, with 14 bases between them. The chain's CDR3 is CASSAGTLGAFF. For the CDR3, the DNA is TGTGCCAGCAGTGCCGGGACCCTGGGCGCTTTCTTT.

V and J are TRBV7-2 and TRBJ1-1; D is undetermined. Germline CDR1 is SGHTA and CDR2 is FQGNSA. The CDR3 totals 12 residues. Trimming stripped 4 bases from V and 8 bases from J, with 11 bases between. For the CDR3, the DNA is TGTGCCAGCAGCTCCCGGACGGGGGAAGCTTTCTTT. It yields the protein CASSSRTGEAFF.

V is TRBV9 and J is TRBJ2-7; D unclear. Per the germline V gene, CDR1 is SGDLS and CDR2 is YYNGEE. The CDR3 contains 11 residues. Trimming removed 4 bases from V and 5 bases from J, with 7 bases in between. The CDR3 nucleotides read TGTGCCAGCAGCACTCTTGACGAGCAGTACTTC. It translates to CASSTLDEQYF.

V and J are TRBV6-1 and TRBJ1-2; maybe TRBD1 (5 bases). The germline gives CDR1 MNHNS, CDR2 SASEGT. The CDR3 contains 13 residues. The V end lost 5 bases, the J end lost 2 bases, and 9 bases lay between the germline ends. CDR3 nucleotide sequence: TGTGCCAGCAGTCACCAGGGAAACTATGGCTACACCTTC. Its translation is CASSHQGNYGYTF.

The J gene is TRBJ2-5, the V gene TRBV2, with 8 bases matching TRBD2. With 8 bases clipped from V and 0 bases from J, the junction kept 8 bases outside the gene matches. Germline CDR1 reads SNHLY; CDR2 reads FYNNEI. The CDR3 is 15 amino acids. The CDR3 nucleotides are TGTGCCAGCCAGCGGGGGCCCCTGTACCAAGAGACCCAGTACTTC. Its translation: CASQRGPLYQETQYF.

The V gene is TRBV5-5, the J gene TRBJ2-5; D call uncertain. CDR3 length: 14 amino acids. With 0 bases removed from V and 1 base from J, the gap between germline ends came to 7 bases. CDR1 is SGHKS and CDR2 is YYEKEE in the germline V gene (reference sequence). CDR3 sequence (DNA): TGTGCCAGCAGCTTGGTGTGGCCCCAAGAGACCCAGTACTTC. Protein: CASSLVWPQETQYF.